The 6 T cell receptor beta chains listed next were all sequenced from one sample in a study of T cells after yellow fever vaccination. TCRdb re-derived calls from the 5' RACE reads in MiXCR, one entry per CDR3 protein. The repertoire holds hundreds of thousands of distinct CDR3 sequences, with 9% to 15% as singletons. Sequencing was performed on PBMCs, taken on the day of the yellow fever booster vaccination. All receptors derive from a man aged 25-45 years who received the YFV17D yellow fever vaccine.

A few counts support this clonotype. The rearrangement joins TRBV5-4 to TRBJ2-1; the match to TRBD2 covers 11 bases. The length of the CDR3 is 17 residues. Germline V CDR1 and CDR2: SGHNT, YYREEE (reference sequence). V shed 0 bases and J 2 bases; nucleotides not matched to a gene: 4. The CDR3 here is CASSLGLAGPPYNEQFF. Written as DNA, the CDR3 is TGTGCCAGCAGCTTGGGACTAGCGGGACCCCCCTACAATGAGCAGTTCTTC.

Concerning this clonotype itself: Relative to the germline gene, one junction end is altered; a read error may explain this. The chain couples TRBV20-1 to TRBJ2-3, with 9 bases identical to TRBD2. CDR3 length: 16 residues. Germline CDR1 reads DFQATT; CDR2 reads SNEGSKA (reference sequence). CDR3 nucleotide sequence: TGCTGTGCTACGTCGACTAGCGGAGGCCCCACAGATACGCAGTATTTT. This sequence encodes CCATSTSGGPTDTQYF.

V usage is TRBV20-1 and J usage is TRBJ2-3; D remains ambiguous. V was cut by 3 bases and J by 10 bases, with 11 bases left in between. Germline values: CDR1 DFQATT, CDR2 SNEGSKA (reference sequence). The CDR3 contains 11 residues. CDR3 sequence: CSASPSGPQYF. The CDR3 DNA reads TGCAGTGCTAGCCCCTCAGGTCCGCAGTATTTT.

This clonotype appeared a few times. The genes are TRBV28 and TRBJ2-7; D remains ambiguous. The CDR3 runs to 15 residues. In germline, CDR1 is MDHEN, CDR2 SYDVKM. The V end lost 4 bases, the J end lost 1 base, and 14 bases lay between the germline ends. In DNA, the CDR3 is TGTGCCAGCAGTTACCCGTCTCTCGCTTCCTACGAGCAGTACTTC. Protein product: CASSYPSLASYEQYF. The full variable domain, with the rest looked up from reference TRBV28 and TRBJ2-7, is DVKVTQSSRYLVKRTGEKVFLECVQDMDHENMFWYRQDPGLGLRLIYFSYDVKMKEKGDIPEGYSVSREKKERFSLILESASTNQTSMYLCASSYPSLASYEQYFGPGTRLTVT.

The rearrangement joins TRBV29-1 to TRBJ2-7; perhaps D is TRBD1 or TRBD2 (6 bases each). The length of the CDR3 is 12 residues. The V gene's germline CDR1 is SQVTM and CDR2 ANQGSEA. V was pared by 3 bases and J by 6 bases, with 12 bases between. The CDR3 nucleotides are TGCAGCGTTGATAGGGGGGCGGGCGAGCAGTACTTC. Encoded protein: CSVDRGAGEQYF.

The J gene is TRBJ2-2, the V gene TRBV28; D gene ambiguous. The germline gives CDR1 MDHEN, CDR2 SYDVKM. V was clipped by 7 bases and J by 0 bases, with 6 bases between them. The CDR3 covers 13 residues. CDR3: CASKVPNTGELFF. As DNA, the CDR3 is TGTGCCAGCAAGGTTCCGAACACCGGGGAGCTGTTTTTT.